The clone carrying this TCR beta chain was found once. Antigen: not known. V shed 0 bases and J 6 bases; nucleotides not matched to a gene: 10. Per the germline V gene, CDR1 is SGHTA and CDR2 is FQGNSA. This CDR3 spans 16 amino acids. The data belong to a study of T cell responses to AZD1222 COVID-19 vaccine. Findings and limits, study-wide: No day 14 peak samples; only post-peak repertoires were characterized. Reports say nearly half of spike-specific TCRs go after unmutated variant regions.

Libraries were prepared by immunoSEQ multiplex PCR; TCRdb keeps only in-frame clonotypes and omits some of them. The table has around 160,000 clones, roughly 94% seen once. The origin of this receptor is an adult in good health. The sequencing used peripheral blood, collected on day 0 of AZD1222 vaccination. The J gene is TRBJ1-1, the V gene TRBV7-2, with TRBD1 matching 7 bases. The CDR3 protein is CASSLAGGQKGAEAFF. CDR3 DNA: TGTGCCAGCAGCTTAGCCGGGGGACAGAAGGGAGCTGAAGCTTTCTTT.